This T cell receptor (beta chain) derives from a study of T cell responses to AZD1222 COVID-19 vaccine. In this sample, this clone turned up a few times. This table comes from immunoSEQ multiplex PCR, and its TCRdb copy is limited to in-frame clones, with some not included. Of about 49,000 clones detected, 70% to 80% appear once; the ten largest clones hold roughly 6.6%. Trimming stripped 4 bases from V and 2 bases from J, with 20 bases between. Germline loops: CDR1 SEHNR, CDR2 FQNEAQ (reference sequence). The CDR3 sequence is 17 residues long. This sequence was found in an adult in good health. The rearrangement joins TRBV7-9 to TRBJ1-1, with a weak D call TRBD1 (5 bases). Sequencing used peripheral blood, obtained on day 0 of AZD1222 vaccination. This CDR3 reads CASSYPTRGPLNTEAFF. CDR3 nucleotide sequence: TGTGCCAGCAGCTACCCGACAAGGGGCCCCCTAAACACTGAAGCTTTCTTT.